The 8 T cell receptor beta chains presented below share a single source sample, sequenced in a study of Tregs in tolerant kidney transplant recipients. Using immunoSEQ multiplex PCR, the repertoire was profiled, and TCRdb retains in-frame clones only, with some absent. The table records about 94,000 clones, 93% of them present only once. The source was CD4+ T cells from blood, collected before the transplant. These receptors came from a human donor who received a combined kidney and bone marrow transplant.

The chain recombines TRBV19 with TRBJ1-1; TRBD1 aligns across 7 bases. This CDR3 has 13 amino acids. V shed 5 bases, J shed 9 bases, and the junction held 9 bases outside the gene matches. Germline-derived CDR1 and CDR2 are LNHDA and SQIVND (reference sequence). The CDR3 DNA reads TGTGCCAGTAGTCCGACTTACAGGGGTAAAGCTTTCTTT. Amino acids: CASSPTYRGKAFF.

The chain recombines TRBV6-5 with TRBJ2-7; 9 bases are a match to TRBD1. The CDR3 has 14 residues. Germline V CDR1 and CDR2: MNHEY, SVGAGI. Trimming at V came to 10 bases and at J to 0 bases, leaving 7 bases not matched to a gene. CDR3 residues: CATTRQGGSYEQYF. The CDR3 coding sequence is TGTGCCACCACCCGACAGGGGGGCTCCTACGAGCAGTACTTC.

This chain joins TRBV6-1 and TRBJ2-7; D is unclear. Trimming left V 8 bases short and J 2 bases short, with 13 bases between. This CDR3 region has 13 residues. Per germline, CDR1 MNHNS and CDR2 SASEGT. This chain's CDR3 is CASRPGKPYEQYF. CDR3 bases: TGTGCCAGCCGTCCCGGTAAACCCTACGAGCAGTACTTC.

The CDR3 sequence: CASSRTSGLVYEQYF. In DNA form, the CDR3 reads TGTGCCAGCAGTCGCACTAGCGGCCTAGTCTACGAGCAGTACTTC. V usage is TRBV27 and J usage is TRBJ2-7, with 8 bases that match TRBD2. The V gene's germline CDR1 is MNHEY and CDR2 SMNVEV (reference sequence). The ends lost 5 bases at V and 3 bases at J; junction bases unmatched: 9. The CDR3 covers 15 residues.

The chain is built from TRBV7-2 and TRBJ1-1, with 7 bases lining up with TRBD1. This CDR3 is built from 13 residues. Trimming cost V 4 bases and J 4 bases; bases outside gene matches: 3. CDR1 SGHTA and CDR2 FQGNSA come from the germline V gene. CDR3 nucleotides: TGTGCCAGCAGCTCCCACAGGGGCACTGAAGCTTTCTTT. This encodes CASSSHRGTEAFF.

The gene calls are TRBV5-6 and TRBJ1-6; no reliable D call. With 0 bases removed from V and 4 bases from J, the gap between germline ends came to 5 bases. There are 14 residues in the CDR3. CDR1 and CDR2 from the germline V gene are SGHDT and YYEEEE. The CDR3 region has the DNA TGTGCCAGCAGCTTGGGGCATTATAATTCACCCCTCCACTTT. Translating gives CASSLGHYNSPLHF.

The chain is built from TRBV6-1 and TRBJ2-7; the D gene is possibly TRBD1 (5 bases). V shed 7 bases and J shed 8 bases, with 18 bases lying between them. The CDR3 runs 13 residues. Germline CDR1 reads MNHNS; CDR2 reads SASEGT. CDR3 residues: CASITAGPYKQYF. DNA of the CDR3: TGTGCCAGCATAACGGCAGGGCCATACAAGCAGTACTTC.

Notes on this clone: The identical CDR3 is also encoded by other nucleotide sequences in the sample. The chain joins TRBV29-1 to TRBJ1-4, with 10 bases that match TRBD1. Trimming at V came to 5 bases and at J to 6 bases, leaving 9 bases not matched to a gene. Germline V gene sequence: CDR1 SQVTM, CDR2 ANQGSEA. The CDR3 has 15 amino acids. CDR3 sequence: CSVSPTGTGDEKLFF. The CDR3 DNA follows: TGCAGCGTTTCTCCAACCGGGACAGGGGATGAAAAACTGTTTTTT.